The TCR beta chain under discussion was sequenced for a study of T cells after yellow fever vaccination. Findings and caveats of the study: Though weaker, the secondary response peaked faster, on day 5 versus 15. There was a small share of clonotypes that showed up in both the CD4 and CD8 compartments. Clones from primary vaccination mostly reappeared after the booster (about 97% CD4, approximately 86% CD8).

Worth noting for this clonotype: Its matching antigen is unknown.

TCRdb analysed the 5' RACE reads with MiXCR anew, one entry per CDR3 protein. The profile shows approximately 450,000 distinct CDR3 sequences, around a sixth of them singletons. CDR3 length: 14 amino acids. Germline CDR1 MDHEN, CDR2 SYDVKM. Trimming stripped 6 bases from V and 9 bases from J, with 15 bases between. The chain has TRBV28 and TRBJ1-6; no definite D call. This receptor was taken from a man between 18 and 35 years old who received the YFV17D yellow fever vaccine. Sample: PBMCs, taken before the yellow fever booster vaccination. Here the CDR3 reads CASSHLPEGSPLHF. The CDR3 nucleotides read TGTGCCAGCAGCCACCTCCCCGAGGGTTCACCCCTCCACTTT. The full variable domain, in which reference TRBV28 and TRBJ1-6 provide the parts outside the CDR3, is DVKVTQSSRYLVKRTGEKVFLECVQDMDHENMFWYRQDPGLGLRLIYFSYDVKMKEKGDIPEGYSVSREKKERFSLILESASTNQTSMYLCASSHLPEGSPLHFGNGTRLTVT.